The present T cell receptor (beta chain) was sequenced within a study of post-analysis software for immune sequencing data. Study-wide background: Relapsing-remitting, secondary progressive and progressive-relapsing forms made up the multiple sclerosis disease courses.

Study-level points and caveats: Samples made in the same batch grouped tightly together by F measure. The study found TRBV5-6, TRBV5-1 and TRBV20-1 among roughly 5 TRBV segments more frequent in patients than controls.

Unique molecular identifiers were carried by the TCR beta cDNA libraries. Out of roughly 0.85 to 11 million T cells, a few hundred thousand cDNA molecules were generated. Using its own MiXCR run on the PCR reads, TCRdb lists one record per CDR3 protein. The repertoire includes about half a million distinct CDR3 sequences, roughly 45% of them detected once, and around 10% sits in the top ten. Germline trimming cut 5 bases from V and 4 bases from J; bases unmatched to any gene: 7. The CDR3 has 16 residues. Per the germline V gene, CDR1 is SGHVS and CDR2 is FQNEAQ. Notes on this clonotype: Its antigen remains unidentified.

The receptor comes from a girl aged 10 to 17 with multiple sclerosis. The chain has TRBV7-8 and TRBJ2-1, with TRBD2 matching 11 bases. The sample comprised blood. CDR3 in DNA: TGTGCCAGCAGCCAAAGACTAGCGGGACCTTACAATGAGCAGTTCTTC. Its protein is CASSQRLAGPYNEQFF.